Listed below are T cell receptor beta chains from one sample, sequenced in a study of sequential checkpoint blockade in melanoma. TCRdb keeps only in-frame clones here, not all; method: immunoSEQ multiplex PCR. The top ten clones hold 6.6% of a sample with around 4,800 clones, under 40% of them seen once. The input for sequencing was tumor tissue (inferred from file names), taken from a patient given nivolumab and ipilimumab in sequence. Every receptor here comes from a human donor with melanoma. CDR3s include the opening cysteine and the closing phenylalanine or tryptophan. A D gene is named only where the DNA matches it firmly. Size tells how often a clone was seen (once, few, many) or the class of an expanded clone, and some rows leave it out.

TRBD1	-	TRBV28	TRBJ2-1	CASSYPTTGTGGPRSDYNEQFF	TGTGCCAGCAGCTACCCCACTACCGGGACAGGGGGCCCGCGTTCTGACTACAATGAGCAGTTCTTC
-	-	TRBV6-8	TRBJ1-4	CASSTNGQRAGEEKLFF	TGTGCCAGCAGCACTAACGGACAGCGGGCAGGAGAGGAAAAACTGTTTTTT
-	-	TRBV28	TRBJ2-2	CASLQGNTGELFF	TGTGCCAGTCTACAGGGCAATACCGGGGAGCTGTTTTTT
-	few	TRBV9	TRBJ1-1	CASSVGDVKEAFF	TGTGCCAGCAGCGTAGGGGACGTCAAGGAAGCTTTCTTT
-	-	TRBV29-1	TRBJ1-1	CSVEVQGDTEAFF	TGCAGCGTTGAAGTACAGGGTGACACTGAAGCTTTCTTT
-	medium-sized	TRBV1	TRBJ1-2	CASSQEVVRDIYGYTF	TGCGCCAGCAGCCAAGAAGTGGTCCGGGACATCTATGGCTACACCTTC
TRBD2	-	TRBV4-1	TRBJ2-1	CASSLGLAALVSSYNEQFF	TGCGCCAGCAGCCTGGGACTAGCCGCTTTAGTAAGTTCCTACAATGAGCAGTTCTTC
-	medium-sized	TRBV6-1	TRBJ1-3	CASSEGQGSGNTIYF	TGTGCCAGCAGTGAAGGCCAGGGCTCTGGAAACACCATATATTTT
-	few	TRBV6-8	TRBJ2-3	CASRGASASTDTQYF	TGTGCCAGCAGGGGGGCTAGCGCGAGCACAGATACGCAGTATTTT
TRBD1	-	TRBV18	TRBJ2-1	CASSPGQTSYNEQFF	TGTGCCAGCTCCCCGGGACAGACCTCCTACAATGAGCAGTTCTTC
-	-	TRBV18	TRBJ2-1	CASSVGQTLNEQFF	TGTGCCAGCTCAGTAGGACAAACCCTCAATGAGCAGTTCTTC
-	-	TRBV11-3	TRBJ1-4	CASSLTGATNEKLFF	TGTGCCAGCAGCTTAACCGGGGCAACTAATGAAAAACTGTTTTTT
TRBD1	-	TRBV6-7	TRBJ2-6	CASSEARTGGVLTF	TGTGCCAGCAGTGAAGCCCGGACAGGGGGCGTCCTGACTTTC
TRBD1	-	TRBV11-3	TRBJ2-5	CASSLGTGVVQETQYF	TGTGCCAGCAGCTTAGGGACAGGGGTAGTCCAAGAGACCCAGTACTTC
TRBD1	few	TRBV6-8	TRBJ1-5	CASRPRTGGDQPQHF	TGTGCCAGCAGGCCTAGGACAGGGGGCGACCAGCCCCAGCATTTT
-	-	TRBV18	TRBJ1-1	CASSPSPSFMNTEAFF	TGTGCCAGCTCACCTTCTCCGAGTTTTATGAACACTGAAGCTTTCTTT
TRBD1	few	TRBV6-8	TRBJ1-2	CASTNRPGQAIYGYTF	TGTGCCAGCACCAACAGGCCGGGACAGGCCATCTATGGCTACACCTTC
TRBD2	few	TRBV7-6	TRBJ2-6	CASSLDGTISGANVLTF	TGTGCCAGCAGCTTAGATGGGACTATCTCTGGGGCCAACGTCCTGACTTTC
TRBD1	-	TRBV30	TRBJ1-4	CAWARTGTVNEKLFF	TGTGCCTGGGCCCGAACCGGGACAGTTAATGAAAAACTGTTTTTT
-	few	TRBV6-8	TRBJ1-1	CASRTERGSTEAFF	TGTGCCAGCAGGACCGAAAGAGGGAGCACTGAAGCTTTCTTT
-	-	TRBV30	TRBJ2-6	CAWSVLGRSGANVLTF	TGTGCCTGGAGTGTACTGGGCCGCTCTGGGGCCAACGTCCTGACTTTC
-	once	TRBV19	TRBJ2-3	CASSPRQGLQDTQYF	TGTGCCAGTAGTCCCCGGCAGGGTTTGCAAGATACGCAGTATTTT
TRBD1	-	TRBV6-8	TRBJ1-5	CASSRTGGASNQPQHF	TGTGCCAGCAGCAGGACAGGGGGTGCAAGCAATCAGCCCCAGCATTTT
-	few	TRBV18	TRBJ1-1	CASSIGQNTEAFF	TGTGCCAGCTCAATCGGACAGAACACTGAAGCTTTCTTT
TRBD1	few	TRBV11-3	TRBJ1-1	CASSFPGTGLPEAFF	TGTGCCAGCAGCTTTCCCGGGACAGGGTTACCTGAAGCTTTCTTT
TRBD2	-	TRBV10-2	TRBJ2-7	CASVQIAGGSSYEQYF	TGCGCCAGCGTCCAGATAGCGGGAGGATCCTCCTACGAGCAGTACTTC
-	few	TRBV23-1	TRBJ1-1	CASSQSTGHQNTEAFF	TGCGCCAGCAGTCAATCGACGGGACACCAGAACACTGAAGCTTTCTTT
-	-	TRBV5-1	TRBJ2-5	CASSLGLGSGETQYF	TGCGCCAGCAGCTTGGGTCTGGGGTCGGGAGAGACCCAGTACTTC
-	-	TRBV14	TRBJ1-4	CASSQNVYKGQLNEKLFF	TGTGCCAGCAGCCAAAATGTGTATAAGGGACAACTCAATGAAAAACTGTTTTTT
-	-	TRBV25-1	TRBJ1-1	CASRGGDTEAFF	TGTGCCAGCAGGGGCGGGGACACTGAAGCTTTCTTT